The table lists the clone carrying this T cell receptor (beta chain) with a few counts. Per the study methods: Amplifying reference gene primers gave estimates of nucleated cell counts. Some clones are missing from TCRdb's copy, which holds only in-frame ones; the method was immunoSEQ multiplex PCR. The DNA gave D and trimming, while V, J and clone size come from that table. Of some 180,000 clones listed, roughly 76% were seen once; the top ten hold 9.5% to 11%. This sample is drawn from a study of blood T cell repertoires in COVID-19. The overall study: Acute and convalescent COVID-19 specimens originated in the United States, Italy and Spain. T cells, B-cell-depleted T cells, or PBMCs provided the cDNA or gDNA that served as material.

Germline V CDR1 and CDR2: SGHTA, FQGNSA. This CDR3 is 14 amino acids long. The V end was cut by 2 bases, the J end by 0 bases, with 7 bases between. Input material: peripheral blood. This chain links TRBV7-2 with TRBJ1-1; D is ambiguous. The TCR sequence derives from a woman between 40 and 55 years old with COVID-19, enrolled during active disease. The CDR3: CASSLLELNTEAFF. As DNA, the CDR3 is TGTGCCAGCAGCTTACTAGAATTGAACACTGAAGCTTTCTTT.